The entry below gives a single T cell receptor (beta chain) sequence along with its context. Its cognate antigen is unknown. This entry comes from a study of identical twins. cDNA molecules carried unique molecular identifiers, and template switching added a universal primer site. TCRdb reanalysed the 5' RACE reads using MiXCR and keeps one entry per CDR3 protein. In the table there are under 900,000 distinct CDR3 sequences, about 12% of which are singletons. Study-wide results and limits: Excess low generation probability was seen in twin-shared out-of-frame alpha sequences.

The CDR3 sequence is 14 residues long. Germline loops: CDR1 ENHRY, CDR2 SYGVKD. Trimming took 7 bases from V and 0 from J, leaving 12 bases between them. The same sample was also studied in work on yellow fever vaccine responses in identical twins.

V usage is TRBV10-3 and J usage is TRBJ1-1; D perhaps matches TRBD1 (6 bases). Sequenced: PBMCs. The source of this sequence is a woman aged 18-29 years in good health. In DNA form, the CDR3 reads TGTGCCATCAATAGTGGGACAATGAACACTGAAGCTTTCTTT. Protein: CAINSGTMNTEAFF.